A selection of T cell receptor beta chains follows, all from one sample in a study of cytomegalovirus exposure and HLA in healthy donors. The table came from immunoSEQ multiplex PCR; TCRdb's copy has only in-frame clones and leaves some out. The sample carries 90,000 to 110,000 clones, 60% to 80% recorded once. Specimen: PBMCs. These receptors were collected from a man aged 30 to 45 in good health and CMV-seronegative. CDR3s include the opening cysteine and the closing phenylalanine or tryptophan. Each record gives: CDR3 DNA, CDR3 protein, J gene, D gene, clone size, V gene. D genes are given only for firm matches. Size is omitted from some rows. Given values are once, few, many or a class for expanded clones.

TGTGCCAGCAATTCAGGGGGGTACGAGCAGTACTTC	CASNSGGYEQYF	TRBJ2-7	.	few	TRBV28
TGTGCCAGAGGGGGGGGACTAGCGGGCCAGAACACCGGGGAGCTGTTTTTT	CARGGGLAGQNTGELFF	TRBJ2-2	TRBD2	once	TRBV27
TGTGCCAGCAGCTTAGGGACTAGCGACTACGAGCAGTACTTC	CASSLGTSDYEQYF	TRBJ2-7	TRBD2	.	TRBV7-9
TGTGCCAGCAGCCGCGACAGGGCGGGGGAGCAGTACTTC	CASSRDRAGEQYF	TRBJ2-7	.	.	TRBV6-1
TGTGCCAGCAGATCTCCGGGACAGGGGGGAAGAGGCTATGGCTACACCTTC	CASRSPGQGGRGYGYTF	TRBJ1-2	TRBD1	.	TRBV7-2
TGTGCCAGCAGCTTAGAGGAGGGAGGATGGGTTCAGCCCCAGCATTTT	CASSLEEGGWVQPQHF	TRBJ1-5	.	once	TRBV7-9
TGTGCCAGCAGCCGACAGGGGGGCGATCAGCCCCAGCATTTT	CASSRQGGDQPQHF	TRBJ1-5	TRBD1	.	TRBV9
TGCGCCACTGCGAGGGAGCCTAATGAAAAACTGTTTTTT	CATAREPNEKLFF	TRBJ1-4	.	.	TRBV5-1
TGTGCCAGTAGTATAATCCTAGCGGGAAACTACGAGCAGTACTTC	CASSIILAGNYEQYF	TRBJ2-7	TRBD2	.	TRBV19
TGTGCCAGCAGTCGGGTCAACACCGGGGAGCTGTTTTTT	CASSRVNTGELFF	TRBJ2-2	.	once	TRBV28
TGTGCCAGCAGCCCTGAACAGATCTCCTACGAGCAGTACTTC	CASSPEQISYEQYF	TRBJ2-7	.	few	TRBV7-9
TGTGCCTGGAGTGTACTAGGGGGCACCTACGAGCAGTACTTC	CAWSVLGGTYEQYF	TRBJ2-7	TRBD1	.	TRBV30
TGTGCCAGTAGTATAGGAACTTATAGCAATCAGCCCCAGCATTTT	CASSIGTYSNQPQHF	TRBJ1-5	.	.	TRBV19
TGTGCCAGCACCGGTCTTAGGGGTAATGAGCAGTTCTTC	CASTGLRGNEQFF	TRBJ2-1	.	.	TRBV28
TGTGCCAGCAGCCAAGGGTTCGAAGGGGTAGAGGACACTGAAGCTTTCTTT	CASSQGFEGVEDTEAFF	TRBJ1-1	.	.	TRBV14
TGTGCCAGCAGCCCCGGGACAGGAGCCTATGGCTACACCTTC	CASSPGTGAYGYTF	TRBJ1-2	TRBD1	.	TRBV27
TGTGCCAGCAAAACGGGGGGCGGGTACGAGCAGTACTTC	CASKTGGGYEQYF	TRBJ2-7	.	few	TRBV2
TGTGCCAGCAGCTTAGAGGGGACTAGCGGGAGGGGGGAGCAGTTCTTC	CASSLEGTSGRGEQFF	TRBJ2-1	TRBD2	few	TRBV7-2
TGTGCCAGCAGCTTGATCGGGACAGGGGGAGGGAATGAGCAGTTCTTC	CASSLIGTGGGNEQFF	TRBJ2-1	TRBD1	.	TRBV5-4
TGTGCCAGCACCTTCAGGGGAACTGAAGCTTTCTTT	CASTFRGTEAFF	TRBJ1-1	.	.	TRBV2
TGCGCCAGCAGCTCGTCTCGGACTAGCGGGAAGGAAGATACGCAGTATTTT	CASSSSRTSGKEDTQYF	TRBJ2-3	TRBD2	.	TRBV5-1
TGTGCCAGCAGTGGTCAGGGTACTGAAGCTTTCTTT	CASSGQGTEAFF	TRBJ1-1	.	.	TRBV2
TGTGCCTGGAGTGTCGGCCAGGGGGGCTACGAGCAGTACTTC	CAWSVGQGGYEQYF	TRBJ2-7	.	.	TRBV30
TGTGCCAGCAGCACCGGGACAGGGTTTTATGGCTACACCTTC	CASSTGTGFYGYTF	TRBJ1-2	TRBD1	.	TRBV5-4
TGTGCCAGCAGTTGGGCTTCCAGGGTCAATCAGCCCCAGCATTTT	CASSWASRVNQPQHF	TRBJ1-5	.	.	TRBV28
TGTGCCAGCACCCCCGGGGGGAATCAGCCCCAGCATTTT	CASTPGGNQPQHF	TRBJ1-5	.	.	TRBV6-6
TGTGCCAGCTCACTTACTAGCGGAAACAATGAGCAGTTCTTC	CASSLTSGNNEQFF	TRBJ2-1	TRBD2	.	TRBV18
TGTGCCTGGAGTGGGGGGACAGGGACAGGAGATACGCAGTATTTT	CAWSGGTGTGDTQYF	TRBJ2-3	TRBD1	few	TRBV30
TGTGCCAGCAGTTTCACCGGGACAGGGGGCCAGGATACGCAGTATTTT	CASSFTGTGGQDTQYF	TRBJ2-3	TRBD1	.	TRBV6-5
TGTGCCTGGATTCCAGCGAGCTCTGGAAACACCATATATTTT	CAWIPASSGNTIYF	TRBJ1-3	.	.	TRBV30
TGTGCCAGCAGTTTCCTGACTAGCGGAGATAAGGAGACCCAGTACTTC	CASSFLTSGDKETQYF	TRBJ2-5	TRBD2	.	TRBV27
TGTGCCACCAGCAGAGCTTCCACCTCCGGGACAGTTAACAATGAGCAGTTCTTC	CATSRASTSGTVNNEQFF	TRBJ2-1	TRBD1	.	TRBV15
TGCGCCAGCAGCCAAGATACAGGGCCTCAGCCCCAGCATTTT	CASSQDTGPQPQHF	TRBJ1-5	.	.	TRBV4-3
TGTGCCAGTAGTAAGTGGGCTAGCGGGAGTCTAGACAATGAGCAGTTCTTC	CASSKWASGSLDNEQFF	TRBJ2-1	TRBD2	few	TRBV19
TGTGCCAGTAGTATAATGGGGACAGGTTACTATGGCTACACCTTC	CASSIMGTGYYGYTF	TRBJ1-2	TRBD1	.	TRBV19
TGTGCCAGCAGTGGGTATTCCGGGACAGGGTTTGGAGAGACCCAGTACTTC	CASSGYSGTGFGETQYF	TRBJ2-5	TRBD1	.	TRBV25-1
TGTGCCAGCAGTCTTCGGGGGGGACGCTACGAGCAGTACTTC	CASSLRGGRYEQYF	TRBJ2-7	TRBD2	.	TRBV6-5
TGTGCCAGCAGCTTGGCCGTGGCCGACTATGGCTACACCTTC	CASSLAVADYGYTF	TRBJ1-2	.	.	TRBV5-5
TGTGCCAGCAGTGAAGCTCGGGTTTCAGGCTACACCTTC	CASSEARVSGYTF	TRBJ1-2	.	.	TRBV6-1
TGTGCCAGCAGCTCAACTCGGACAGGCCCTGTGGAACTGTTTTTT	CASSSTRTGPVELFF	TRBJ1-4	TRBD1	.	TRBV2